The rows below give T cell receptor beta chains drawn from one sample of a study of T cell repertoires in cytomegalovirus infection. TCRdb re-derived calls from the reads in MiXCR, one entry per CDR3 protein. Of under 850,000 distinct CDR3 sequences in the sample, 35% to 45% are singletons; the top ten hold under 3%. What was sequenced was PBMCs. These TCRs come from a human donor in good health (CMV status not recorded). Some clones in this sample may be carry-over from other donors' samples. Each CDR3 is given with its conserved first and last residue. The D gene is left open where the match is weak. Clone size is shown for a subset of rows, as once, few, many or a class of expanded clone.

-,TRBJ2-2,TRBV5-5,TRBD1,TGTGCCAGCAGCTTATTGACAGGGGGCACCGGGGAGCTGTTTTTT,CASSLLTGGTGELFF
many,TRBJ2-7,TRBV7-9,TRBD1,TGTGCCAGCAGCCAAGGGACAGGGGTCTACGAGCAGTACTTC,CASSQGTGVYEQYF
-,TRBJ2-1,TRBV24-1,-,TGTGCCACCAGTGTCGGTGGGGGGTACAACAATGAGCAGTTCTTC,CATSVGGGYNNEQFF
many,TRBJ2-2,TRBV7-3,-,TGTGCCAGCAGCACCCCCACTGGGAGCGGGGAGCTGTTTTTT,CASSTPTGSGELFF
-,TRBJ1-5,TRBV7-2,-,TGTGCCAGCAGCTTAGCGCCTACTGGCCCGGGAAGGCCCCAGCATTTT,CASSLAPTGPGRPQHF
-,TRBJ1-6,TRBV28,TRBD1,TGTGCCAGCAGTTCCGCAGGGGGCACTAATTCACCCCTCCACTTT,CASSSAGGTNSPLHF
once,TRBJ1-2,TRBV12-3/TRBV12-4,-,TGTGCCAGCAGTTTATCCAGGACGGATCTATATGGCTACACCTTC,CASSLSRTDLYGYTF
-,TRBJ2-7,TRBV25-1,-,TGTGCCAGCAGTGACCACAGGGGAGGCGAGCAGTACTTC,CASSDHRGGEQYF
-,TRBJ1-2,TRBV12-3/TRBV12-4,-,TGTGCCAGCAGTTTACTGGTAACAGCTAACTATGGCTACACCTTC,CASSLLVTANYGYTF
-,TRBJ2-3,TRBV4-2,TRBD2,TGTGCCAGCAGCCTTGAGCTAGCGGCCGCCGATACGCAGTATTTT,CASSLELAAADTQYF
many,TRBJ2-2,TRBV6-2/TRBV6-3,TRBD2,TGTGCCAGCAGCAGGACTAGCGTCGGGGAGCTGTTTTTT,CASSRTSVGELFF
-,TRBJ1-6,TRBV6-1,-,TGTGCCAGCAGTGTTACAGCAACCGGCGGCTCACCCCTCCACTTT,CASSVTATGGSPLHF
many,TRBJ1-1,TRBV11-2,TRBD1,TGTGCCAGCAGCTTAGCAGGGGGAGTCGGTGAAGCTTTCTTT,CASSLAGGVGEAFF
few,TRBJ1-3,TRBV7-6,-,TGTGCCAGCAGCGCTAACGAAAACACCATATATTTT,CASSANENTIYF
-,TRBJ1-1,TRBV19,-,TGTGCCAGTACCCTAAAGGACAGAAACACTGAAGCTTTATTT,CASTLKDRNTEALF
few,TRBJ1-4,TRBV20-1,TRBD1,TGCAGTGCTAGAGACAGGGGGACAACTAATGAAAAACTGTTTTTT,CSARDRGTTNEKLFF
-,TRBJ2-1,TRBV27,TRBD2,TGTGCCAGCAATCAACTAGCGGGACGTAATGAGCAGTTCTTC,CASNQLAGRNEQFF
few,TRBJ2-7,TRBV7-2,TRBD2,TGTGCCAGCAGCCGTATTAGCGGGGGGACCTACGAGCAGTACTTC,CASSRISGGTYEQYF
once,TRBJ2-1,TRBV29-1,TRBD2,TGCAGCGTTGATTCGGGAGGCCCCAACCGTGAGCAGTTCTTC,CSVDSGGPNREQFF
few,TRBJ1-1,TRBV5-1,-,TGCGCCAGCAGCCGGGGGGCGGACAGTTGGGAAGCTTTCTTT,CASSRGADSWEAFF
-,TRBJ1-5,TRBV19,TRBD1,TGTGCCAGTAGGGCACTGGACAGGCGGAAAAATCAGCCCCAGCATTTT,CASRALDRRKNQPQHF
-,TRBJ2-2,TRBV5-4,TRBD2,TGTGCCAGCAGCATATATAGCGGGGGAAACACCGGGGAGCTGTTTTTT,CASSIYSGGNTGELFF
few,TRBJ2-7,TRBV7-2,-,TGTGCCAGCAGCTTAGACGGGGACTCCTACGAGCAGTACTTC,CASSLDGDSYEQYF
-,TRBJ2-7,TRBV20-1,TRBD2,TGCAGTGCTAGAGATCCTAGCGGGAGCATATACGAGCAGTACTTC,CSARDPSGSIYEQYF
few,TRBJ2-7,TRBV19,TRBD1,TGTGCCAGTAGTATATACCTCCTCGGGACAGGGGACACCTACGAGCAGTACTTC,CASSIYLLGTGDTYEQYF
-,TRBJ2-3,TRBV5-1,-,TGCGCCAGCAGCTTGAGACAGGTTGGGGCAGATACGCAGTATTTT,CASSLRQVGADTQYF
-,TRBJ1-6,TRBV28,TRBD1,TGTGCCAGCAGAGGGGACAGTAATTCACCCCTCCACTTT,CASRGDSNSPLHF
-,TRBJ2-3,TRBV18,-,TGTGCCAGCTCACCTTTAATCGGCCAGAAGTATTTT,CASSPLIGQKYF
-,TRBJ1-3,TRBV6-2/TRBV6-3,-,TGTGCCAGCAGTGTGGTGGTAGGAAGGGAATCCGGAAACACCATATATTTT,CASSVVVGRESGNTIYF
-,TRBJ2-3,TRBV7-8,TRBD2,TGTGCCAGCACCACCCCCCCGAGCTATCCTAGCGGGAGTTTTGGGACAGATACGCAGTATTTT,CASTTPPSYPSGSFGTDTQYF
-,TRBJ1-3,TRBV7-2,TRBD1,TGTGCCAGCAGCTCTACCCCAGACAAGGGGGCTCGAGGAAACACCATATATTTT,CASSSTPDKGARGNTIYF
many,TRBJ1-1,TRBV6-6,-,TGTGCCAGCAGCAGGACAATGAACACTGAAGCTTTCTTT,CASSRTMNTEAFF
-,TRBJ2-1,TRBV5-5,TRBD1,TGTGCCAGCAGCACCTGGACAGGGGCGCACGATGAGCAGTTCTTC,CASSTWTGAHDEQFF
-,TRBJ2-1,TRBV5-3,-,TGTGCCAGCAGCTTGACTGGCCGAGTGGAGCAGTTCTTC,CASSLTGRVEQFF
few,TRBJ2-7,TRBV28,-,TGTGCCAGCACCCTGAGCTCCACCTACGAGCAGTACTTC,CASTLSSTYEQYF
few,TRBJ2-3,TRBV28,TRBD2,TGTGCCAGCAGTTTATGGGGACTAGCGGGATTCACAGATACGCAGTATTTT,CASSLWGLAGFTDTQYF
-,TRBJ1-6,TRBV12-3/TRBV12-4,TRBD1,TGTGCCAGCAGTTTAATGGGACAGGGTAATTCACCCCTCCACTTT,CASSLMGQGNSPLHF
-,TRBJ1-2,TRBV27,-,TGTGCCAGCTCTATCCCGGGGGCGTACTATGGCTACACCTTC,CASSIPGAYYGYTF
-,TRBJ2-1,TRBV7-6,-,TGTGCCAGCAGCTTAGCTTCTAAGGCGGGACCATTAAACAATGAGCAGTTATTC,CASSLASKAGPLNNEQLF
few,TRBJ2-7,TRBV28,TRBD1,TGTGCCAGCAGTTCCGTACCCCGACAGGGTTTCGTGCACGAGCAGTACTTC,CASSSVPRQGFVHEQYF
-,TRBJ2-4,TRBV5-6,-,TGTGCCAGCAGCTTGGGTCCAGGGAGCATTCAGTACTTC,CASSLGPGSIQYF
few,TRBJ2-6,TRBV28,-,TGTGCCAGCAGTCTCCATTCCTCTGGGGCCAACGTCCTGACTTTC,CASSLHSSGANVLTF
many,TRBJ2-5,TRBV11-2,-,TGTGCCAGCAGCTTCGAGGGGAAAGAGACCCAGTACTTC,CASSFEGKETQYF
-,TRBJ2-1,TRBV10-3,TRBD2,TGTGCCATCAGTTCACCCGGGACTAGCGGGAGTTACAATGAGCAGTTCTTC,CAISSPGTSGSYNEQFF
few,TRBJ2-2,TRBV6-6,-,TGTGCCAGCACCCCCGGGGGGCTCGGGGAGCTGTTTTTT,CASTPGGLGELFF
-,TRBJ1-1,TRBV9,-,TGTGCCAGCCGACCGGCGGGGAGCACTGAAGCTTTCTTT,CASRPAGSTEAFF
few,TRBJ2-1,TRBV7-9,TRBD2,TGTGCCAGCAGCAAGGGACTAGCGGGAAAGGGTGAGCAGTTCTTC,CASSKGLAGKGEQFF
-,TRBJ2-1,TRBV7-2,TRBD1,TGTGCCAGCAGCTTATATAGGGGGCACAATGAGCAGTTCTTC,CASSLYRGHNEQFF
few,TRBJ2-3,TRBV4-1,-,TGCGCCAGCAGCCAAGGAGGACCGGGACACCTGACAGATACGCAGTATTTT,CASSQGGPGHLTDTQYF
-,TRBJ2-2,TRBV28,-,TGTGCCAGCAGGCCCTGGGGCGGGGAGCTGTTTTTT,CASRPWGGELFF
-,TRBJ2-5,TRBV13,-,TGTGCCAGCAGCCGACGGTTACGGGACCAAGAGACCCAGTACTTC,CASSRRLRDQETQYF
many,TRBJ2-5,TRBV28,-,TGTGCCAGCAGTCTCCTAGCGCCCCAAGAGACCCAGTACTTC,CASSLLAPQETQYF
few,TRBJ1-1,TRBV12-3/TRBV12-4,-,TGTGCCAGCATCATGGGGCAGGGAGTCACTGAAGCTTTCTTT,CASIMGQGVTEAFF
-,TRBJ1-2,TRBV6-5,TRBD1,TGTGCCAGCAGTTACGACAGGGACCTTAACTATGGCTACACCTTC,CASSYDRDLNYGYTF
few,TRBJ1-1,TRBV29-1,-,TGCAGCGGTAGAAACACTGAAGCTTTCTTT,CSGRNTEAFF